Shown below are 13 T cell receptor beta chains from a single sample sequenced in a study of PD-1 blockade in classical Hodgkin lymphoma. Sequenced by immunoSEQ multiplex PCR; TCRdb stores in-frame clones only, minus some. This sample has 10,000 to 15,000 clones, with about nine tenths found just once. Relapse was seen in all patients after autologous stem cell transplantation, and brentuximab vedotin exposure was variable. Magnetic negative selection served to purify CD4+ T cells out of PBMCs that had been thawed. Here the sequenced sample was CD4+ T cells from blood, taken at baseline. All receptors come from a human donor with classical Hodgkin lymphoma.

This chain uses TRBV2 with TRBJ2-2; no reliable D call. Trimming removed 0 bases at V and 6 bases at J, with 8 bases between. CDR1 is SNHLY, CDR2 FYNNEI, per germline. The length of the CDR3 is 14 residues. The CDR3 loop is CASSEAGLAGELFF. The CDR3 DNA follows: TGTGCCAGCAGTGAAGCAGGGTTGGCCGGGGAGCTGTTTTTT. Full variable domain (outside the CDR3, taken from reference TRBV2 and TRBJ2-2): EPEVTQTPSHQVTQMGQEVILRCVPISNHLYFYWYRQILGQKVEFLVSFYNNEISEKSEIFDDQFSVERPDGSNFTLKIRSTKLEDSAMYFCASSEAGLAGELFFGEGSRLTVL.

The chain recombines TRBV5-1 with TRBJ2-7; maybe TRBD1 (6 bases). The CDR3 has 14 residues. In germline, CDR1 is SGHRS, CDR2 YFSETQ. The V gene lost 6 bases and the J gene lost 7 bases, with 20 bases spanning the gap. The CDR3 bases are TGCGCCAGCACCCCGGGCCACGCTCAGGGGGAGCAGTACTTC. Protein: CASTPGHAQGEQYF.

Remarks on this clone: Additional DNA sequences in this sample encode the identical CDR3. The V gene is TRBV4-1, the J gene TRBJ1-3, with 7 bases fitting TRBD1. This CDR3 is 15 amino acids long. Germline assignment: CDR1 MGHRA and CDR2 YSYEKL. J gave up 0 bases and V 4 bases, and 3 bases lay outside the gene matches. The CDR3 sequence is CASSPGQLSGNTIYF. CDR3 nucleotide sequence: TGCGCCAGCAGCCCGGGACAGCTCTCTGGAAACACCATATATTTT.

The gene calls are TRBV5-6 and TRBJ2-1, with unresolved D. Looked up from germline, CDR1 is SGHDT and CDR2 is YYEEEE. This CDR3 has 12 residues. Trimming took 2 bases from V and 6 from J, leaving 6 bases between them. The CDR3 loop is CASSFVGNEQFF. The CDR3 DNA reads TGTGCCAGCAGCTTCGTAGGCAATGAGCAGTTCTTC.

This rearrangement joins TRBV10-1 to TRBJ2-2; D may be TRBD2 (5 bases). Germline CDR1 WNHNN, CDR2 SYGVQD (reference sequence). V was shortened by 4 bases and J by 4 bases, with 10 bases between the two germline ends. The CDR3 extends over 14 amino acids. DNA of the CDR3: TGCGCCAGCAGTGGCCAGCGGATCACCGGGGAGCTGTTTTTT. Encoded protein: CASSGQRITGELFF.

The J gene is TRBJ1-4, the V gene TRBV19; D is perhaps TRBD1 (6 bases). The V gene lost 9 bases and the J gene lost 5 bases, with 19 bases spanning the gap. The CDR3 is 15 amino acids. Per germline, CDR1 LNHDA and CDR2 SQIVND (reference sequence). The CDR3 region has the DNA TGTGCCAGCCGCACGTCAGGACAGCTCAATGAAAAACTGTTTTTT. Protein: CASRTSGQLNEKLFF.

V usage is TRBV29-1 and J usage is TRBJ1-2; D remains unclear. The CDR3 length is 14 residues. V was shortened by 3 bases and J by 0 bases, with 11 bases between the two germline ends. Germline values: CDR1 SQVTM, CDR2 ANQGSEA. The CDR3 coding sequence is TGCAGCGTTGATGAAATACAAGCTAACTATGGCTACACCTTC. Residues: CSVDEIQANYGYTF.

V gene TRBV6-1 combines with J gene TRBJ1-1; a weak D match, TRBD1 (5 bases). The CDR3 is 17 residues long. Germline values: CDR1 MNHNS, CDR2 SASEGT. Trimming cost V 4 bases and J 0 bases, with 18 bases left between them. The CDR3 is CASSATFPGRMNTEAFF. The CDR3 DNA follows: TGTGCCAGCAGTGCAACCTTTCCGGGACGGATGAACACTGAAGCTTTCTTT.

The sample holds a few counts of this clone. The rearrangement uses TRBV27 and TRBJ1-5; D is ambiguous. Trimming removed 5 bases at V and 0 bases at J, with 8 bases between. This CDR3 has 14 amino acids. Looked up from germline, CDR1 is MNHEY and CDR2 is SMNVEV (reference sequence). The CDR3 DNA reads TGTGCCAGCAGTACCACCTATAGCAATCAGCCCCAGCATTTT. It is translated as CASSTTYSNQPQHF.

A note on this clone: This same CDR3 is encoded by further DNA sequences in the sample. V gene TRBV5-1 combines with J gene TRBJ2-3; D is ambiguous. The CDR3 is 14 amino acids. The germline CDR1 and CDR2 sequences are SGHRS and YFSETQ. Trimming stripped 0 bases from V and 0 bases from J, with 5 bases between. CDR3 nucleotide sequence: TGCGCCAGCAGCTTGGCAGAGAGCACAGATACGCAGTATTTT. It encodes CASSLAESTDTQYF.

The V and J genes are TRBV6-5 and TRBJ2-3; D is possibly TRBD1 or TRBD2 (5 bases each). Germline loops: CDR1 MNHEY, CDR2 SVGAGI. V lost 4 bases, J lost 8 bases, and 7 bases lay in between. The CDR3 has 11 residues. CDR3 protein: CASSSGTTQYF. The CDR3 DNA reads TGTGCCAGCAGTTCCGGGACTACGCAGTATTTT.

This rearrangement joins TRBV5-5 to TRBJ2-3; tentative D call: TRBD1 (6 bases). The germline V gene encodes CDR1 SGHKS and CDR2 YYEKEE (reference sequence). CDR3 size: 16 residues. V shed 3 bases and J shed 0 bases, with 14 bases lying between them. The DNA for the CDR3 is TGTGCCAGCAGCTCCCAGACAGGCAGTAGCACAGATACGCAGTATTTT. Residues: CASSSQTGSSTDTQYF.

The J gene is TRBJ1-1, the V gene TRBV5-1; TRBD1 agrees at 7 bases. The CDR3 length is 13 residues. Looked up from germline, CDR1 is SGHRS and CDR2 is YFSETQ. Losses at the gene ends were 5 bases for V and 3 bases for J; bases not matched to a gene: 4. The DNA of the CDR3 is TGCGCCAGCAGGACAGGGAGGGACACTGAAGCTTTCTTT. Protein product: CASRTGRDTEAFF. The variable domain in full, with the rest retrieved from reference TRBV5-1 and TRBJ1-1, is KAGVTQTPRYLIKTRGQQVTLSCSPISGHRSVSWYQQTPGQGLQFLFEYFSETQRNKGNFPGRFSGRQFSNSRSEMNVSTLELGDSALYLCASRTGRDTEAFFGQGTRLTVV.